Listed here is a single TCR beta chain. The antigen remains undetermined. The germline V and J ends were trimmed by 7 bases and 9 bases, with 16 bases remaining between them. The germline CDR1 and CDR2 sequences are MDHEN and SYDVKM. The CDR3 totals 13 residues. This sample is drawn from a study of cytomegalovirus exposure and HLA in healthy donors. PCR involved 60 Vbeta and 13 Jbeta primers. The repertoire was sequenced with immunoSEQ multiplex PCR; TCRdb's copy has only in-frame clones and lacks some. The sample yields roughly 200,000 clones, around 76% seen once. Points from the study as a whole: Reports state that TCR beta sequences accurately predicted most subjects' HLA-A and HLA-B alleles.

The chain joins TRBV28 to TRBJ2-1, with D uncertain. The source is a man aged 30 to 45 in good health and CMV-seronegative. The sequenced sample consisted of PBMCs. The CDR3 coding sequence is TGTGCCAGCACTAGTTGGGTGAAAGTTGAGCAGTTCTTC. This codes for CASTSWVKVEQFF.